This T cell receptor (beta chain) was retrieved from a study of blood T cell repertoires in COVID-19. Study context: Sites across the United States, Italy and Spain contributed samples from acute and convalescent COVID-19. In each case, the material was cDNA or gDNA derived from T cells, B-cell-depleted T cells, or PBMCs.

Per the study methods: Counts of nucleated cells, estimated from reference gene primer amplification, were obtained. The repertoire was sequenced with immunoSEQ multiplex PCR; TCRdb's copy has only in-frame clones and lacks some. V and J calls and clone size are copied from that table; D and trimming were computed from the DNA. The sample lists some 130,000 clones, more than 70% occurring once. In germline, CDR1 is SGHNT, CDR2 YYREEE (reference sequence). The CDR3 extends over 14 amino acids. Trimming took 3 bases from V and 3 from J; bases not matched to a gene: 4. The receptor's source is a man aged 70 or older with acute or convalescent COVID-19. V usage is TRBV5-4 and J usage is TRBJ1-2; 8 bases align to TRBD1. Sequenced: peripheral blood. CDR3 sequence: CASSSGGAHYGYTF. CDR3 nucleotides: TGTGCCAGCAGCTCAGGGGGCGCCCACTATGGCTACACCTTC.